The present T cell receptor (beta chain) was sequenced within a study of molecular identifiers for immune sequencing clone quantification. Broader study findings: Among effectors, clones above 20 RNA copies held over 97% of molecules; among naive cells, under 1%.

TCRdb recomputed calls from the PCR reads with MiXCR, one row per CDR3 protein. The sample holds under 600,000 distinct CDR3 sequences; 25% are singletons and the top ten take approximately 0.76%. V lost 8 bases, J lost 0 bases, and 13 bases lay in between. The CDR3 consists of 14 residues. Germline CDR1 reads SQVTM; CDR2 reads ANQGSEA. The authors sorted naive CD8 T cells as CD8+CD4-CCR7+CD45RA+. This clonotype appeared many times. What it binds is not known. The sequence came from a human donor in good health. Some libraries in this study had Jurkat cell RNA spiked in. Material: naive CD8+ T cells from blood, with Jurkat cell RNA spiked in. Stated subset: FACS-sorted CD8+CD4-CCR7+CD45RA+ naive T cells. The chain combines TRBV29-1 with TRBJ2-2; D tentatively reads TRBD1 or TRBD2 (5 bases each). The CDR3 DNA is TGCAGCCCCGAGGGGAAAACGAACACCGGGGAGCTGTTTTTT. Translation gives CSPEGKTNTGELFF.